This TCR beta chain was documented in a study of cytomegalovirus exposure and HLA in healthy donors (TCRdb year 2017). Context from the whole study: A later analysis indicated that the 120 or so validation repertoires were generated on the platform also employed for the 670 or so repertoires of the first cohort. The study aimed to test whether cataloging public T cell receptors could reveal signatures of past pathogen exposure. In addition to the first cohort of 666 subjects, a separate validation cohort of approximately 130 different subjects was used. To predict cytomegalovirus infection status, the study combined high-throughput TCR immunosequencing, statistical association of individual TCRs with disease status, and machine learning. The investigation overall reported the following: A later analysis had no HLA typing for the validation cohort, so co-occurrence there was scored across all 130 or so repertoires. A total of fewer than 200 TCR beta chains were listed by the study as associated with cytomegalovirus. A later analysis found that TCRs clustered in the first cohort also tended to co-occur in the roughly 120 validation repertoires, with just under 95% of cluster scores above 0. It was suggested by the authors that the approach could potentially be generalized to other disease states and immunological phenotypes. Most TCR sequences were observed very rarely across donors, whereas some public TCRs were present in many individuals. In vitro tests confirmed that three of the cytomegalovirus-associated TCR beta chains recognize cytomegalovirus antigens. In both the original and validation cohorts, the classifier was reported to diagnose cytomegalovirus status with high specificity and sensitivity.

Receptor libraries were prepared by the immunoSEQ multiplex PCR assay. Turning to the authors' computational methods: A statistical classification framework was developed to diagnose cytomegalovirus status using the catalog of TCR beta chain sequences. TCRdb took over this immuneACCESS table, retaining in-frame rearrangements with V and J assigned. Such tables are incomplete; in checked studies, under half of the missing clones stem from an unresolved V gene, and the remainder is unexplained. For V, J and clone size, that table is used; D and trimming come from the DNA. Within this sample are under 85,000 clones, with approximately 93% of them counted one time only. The ten largest clones take up more than 2% of the sample. For this clone: Its antigen has not been determined. The input lacks base qualities; no much larger clone sits a single base away.

Donors formed part of the validation cohort, which comprised approximately 130 subjects and was distinct from the first cohort of 666 subjects. V is shortened by 4 bases, J by 0 bases, and the region joining them spans 15 bases. CDR3 length: 17 amino acids, cysteine to phenylalanine. The kept DNA is CDR3 alone, 51 bases in frame from the first base. From the germline V gene, CDR1 is LGHNA and CDR2 is YSLEER. The specimen was PBMCs. The rearranged chain carries TRBV4-3 and TRBJ2-2; TRBD2 is a possible D gene, resting on 6 matching bases. The origin of this receptor is a woman aged 18-35 years in good health and CMV-seronegative. The CDR3: CASSPRGAGSNTGELFF. The DNA sequence is given as TGCGCCAGCAGCCCGCGCGGGGCGGGGTCGAACACCGGGGAGCTGTTTTTT.